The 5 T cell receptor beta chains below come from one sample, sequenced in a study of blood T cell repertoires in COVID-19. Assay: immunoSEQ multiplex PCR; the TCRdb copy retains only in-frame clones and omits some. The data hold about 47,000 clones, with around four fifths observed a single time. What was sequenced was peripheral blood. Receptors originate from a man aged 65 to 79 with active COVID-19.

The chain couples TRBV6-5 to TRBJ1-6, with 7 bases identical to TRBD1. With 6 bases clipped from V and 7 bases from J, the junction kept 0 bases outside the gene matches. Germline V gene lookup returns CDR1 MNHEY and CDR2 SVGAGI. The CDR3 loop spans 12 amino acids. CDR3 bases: TGTGCCAGCAGGACAGGGAATTCACCCCTCCACTTT. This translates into CASRTGNSPLHF.

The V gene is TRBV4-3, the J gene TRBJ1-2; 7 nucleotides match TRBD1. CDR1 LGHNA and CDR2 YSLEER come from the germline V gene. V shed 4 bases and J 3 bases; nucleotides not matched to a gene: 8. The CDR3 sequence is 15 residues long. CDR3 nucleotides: TGCGCCAGCAGCCTTACAGGGGCCCTGGACTATGGCTACACCTTC. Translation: CASSLTGALDYGYTF.

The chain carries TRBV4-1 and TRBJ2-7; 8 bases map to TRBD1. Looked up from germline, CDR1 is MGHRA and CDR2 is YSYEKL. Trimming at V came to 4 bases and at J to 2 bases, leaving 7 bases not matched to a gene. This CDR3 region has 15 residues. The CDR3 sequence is CASSPRGQGAYEQYF. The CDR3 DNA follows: TGCGCCAGCAGCCCTCGAGGACAGGGAGCCTACGAGCAGTACTTC.

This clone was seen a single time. CDR3 sequence (DNA): TGCGCCAGCAGTGATCGCGGGGGGGCCCTAGATACGCAGTATTTT. It codes for CASSDRGGALDTQYF. The chain employs TRBV10-2 and TRBJ2-3; 9 bases line up with TRBD2. The CDR3 is made up of 15 amino acids. Germline trimming cut 3 bases from V and 5 bases from J; bases unmatched to any gene: 6. The germline CDR1 and CDR2 sequences are WSHSY and SAAADI.

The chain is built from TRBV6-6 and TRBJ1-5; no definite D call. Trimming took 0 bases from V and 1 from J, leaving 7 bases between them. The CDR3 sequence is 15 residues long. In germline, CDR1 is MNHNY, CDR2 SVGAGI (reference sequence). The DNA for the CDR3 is TGTGCCAGCAGTTACTCTACGGTGAGCAATCAGCCCCAGCATTTT. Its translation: CASSYSTVSNQPQHF.